Listed below are T cell receptor beta chains from one sample, sequenced in a study of T cell responses to AZD1222 COVID-19 vaccine. Clones were sequenced by immunoSEQ multiplex PCR, and TCRdb holds only the in-frame ones, with some missing. The sample has roughly 110,000 clones, 80% to 95% seen once. This sample comprised peripheral blood, obtained 28 days after the second AZD1222 dose. Every receptor here comes from an adult who received the AZD1222 COVID-19 vaccine. Each CDR3 is given with its conserved first and last residue. The order of the fields is CDR3 DNA, CDR3 protein, V gene, clone size, J gene, D gene. The D gene is left open where the match is weak. A clone size is listed for some rows: how often the clone was seen (once, few, many), or a class if it is expanded.

CDR3nt: TGTGCCAGCAGCCACCCCGGGAGCTCCTACGAGCAGTACTTC
CDR3aa: CASSHPGSSYEQYF
v_gene: TRBV3-1/TRBV3-2
abundance: -
j_gene: TRBJ2-7
d_gene: -

CDR3nt: TGTGCCAGTAGTATAGCCCAACAAGAGACCCAGTACTTC
CDR3aa: CASSIAQQETQYF
v_gene: TRBV19
abundance: -
j_gene: TRBJ2-5
d_gene: -

CDR3nt: TGTGCCAGCAGTTACGCATTATCCGGGTTGGAGACCCAGTACTTC
CDR3aa: CASSYALSGLETQYF
v_gene: TRBV6-2/TRBV6-3
abundance: once
j_gene: TRBJ2-5
d_gene: -

CDR3nt: TGTGCCAGCAGCTCCGCTTGGGCCTTGGGCACTGAAGCTTTCTTT
CDR3aa: CASSSAWALGTEAFF
v_gene: TRBV3-1/TRBV3-2
abundance: -
j_gene: TRBJ1-1
d_gene: -

CDR3nt: TGTGCCAGCAGCGCCCGGGACGGGAGCTCTGGGGCCAACGTCCTGACTTTC
CDR3aa: CASSARDGSSGANVLTF
v_gene: TRBV9
abundance: -
j_gene: TRBJ2-6
d_gene: -

CDR3nt: TGTGCCAGCAGTTCGACAGGGTCGGCCACTGAAGCTTTCTTT
CDR3aa: CASSSTGSATEAFF
v_gene: TRBV6-2/TRBV6-3
abundance: -
j_gene: TRBJ1-1
d_gene: TRBD1

CDR3nt: TGCAGCGTTTCCCACACCCCTTACGAGCAGTACTTC
CDR3aa: CSVSHTPYEQYF
v_gene: TRBV29-1
abundance: -
j_gene: TRBJ2-7
d_gene: -

CDR3nt: TGTGCCAGCAGTGAACGCGGGTACGAGCAGTACTTC
CDR3aa: CASSERGYEQYF
v_gene: TRBV6-1
abundance: -
j_gene: TRBJ2-7
d_gene: -

CDR3nt: TGTGCCAGCAGCCAAGTAGTAGCAGAAGGGGCCACTGAAGCTTTCTTT
CDR3aa: CASSQVVAEGATEAFF
v_gene: TRBV4-2
abundance: -
j_gene: TRBJ1-1
d_gene: -

CDR3nt: TGTGCCAGCAGCCCGTGGGAGGGACTGACTACCGAGCAGTTCTTC
CDR3aa: CASSPWEGLTTEQFF
v_gene: TRBV7-9
abundance: -
j_gene: TRBJ2-1
d_gene: TRBD2

CDR3nt: TGCAGCGGACAGGAGAACACTGAAGCTTTCTTT
CDR3aa: CSGQENTEAFF
v_gene: TRBV29-1
abundance: -
j_gene: TRBJ1-1
d_gene: -

CDR3nt: TGTGCCATCAGAGAGGACAGGGGGAACACTGAAGCTTTCTTT
CDR3aa: CAIREDRGNTEAFF
v_gene: TRBV10-3
abundance: -
j_gene: TRBJ1-1
d_gene: TRBD1

CDR3nt: TGTGCCAGCAACCCCAGCGGTAACACAGATACGCAGTATTTT
CDR3aa: CASNPSGNTDTQYF
v_gene: TRBV9
abundance: -
j_gene: TRBJ2-3
d_gene: -

CDR3nt: TGTGCCAGCAGTTATCGGGATTTCTATGGCTACACCTTC
CDR3aa: CASSYRDFYGYTF
v_gene: TRBV6-2/TRBV6-3
abundance: -
j_gene: TRBJ1-2
d_gene: -

CDR3nt: TGTGCCAGCAGCTCAGCTTTGGTTGAGCAGTTCTTC
CDR3aa: CASSSALVEQFF
v_gene: TRBV27
abundance: -
j_gene: TRBJ2-1
d_gene: -

CDR3nt: TGCGCCAGCAGCGTACGAGAGACCCAGTACTTC
CDR3aa: CASSVRETQYF
v_gene: TRBV5-1
abundance: once
j_gene: TRBJ2-5
d_gene: -

CDR3nt: TGTGCTAGCAGCACCCGGACTAGCGGGGGTCTACAAGAGACCCAGTACTTC
CDR3aa: CASSTRTSGGLQETQYF
v_gene: TRBV7-7
abundance: -
j_gene: TRBJ2-5
d_gene: TRBD2

CDR3nt: TGTGCCAGCAGTTACTCGCCAGGGAACACTGAAGCTTTCTTT
CDR3aa: CASSYSPGNTEAFF
v_gene: TRBV6-6
abundance: -
j_gene: TRBJ1-1
d_gene: -

CDR3nt: TGTGCCAGCAGAGGCAGGGAGGACACCGGGGAGCTGTTTTTT
CDR3aa: CASRGREDTGELFF
v_gene: TRBV6-5
abundance: few
j_gene: TRBJ2-2
d_gene: -

CDR3nt: TGTGCCAGCCTCCCCCCGGGGGGGAGAAAGAACACTGAAGCTTTCTTT
CDR3aa: CASLPPGGRKNTEAFF
v_gene: TRBV5-6
abundance: -
j_gene: TRBJ1-1
d_gene: -

CDR3nt: TGCAGCGCTAAGACAGGGGGGACTGAAGCTTTCTTT
CDR3aa: CSAKTGGTEAFF
v_gene: TRBV29-1
abundance: -
j_gene: TRBJ1-1
d_gene: TRBD1

CDR3nt: TGTGCCAGCATGGACCAACGGGGGAATCAGCCCCAGCATTTT
CDR3aa: CASMDQRGNQPQHF
v_gene: TRBV7-8
abundance: -
j_gene: TRBJ1-5
d_gene: -

CDR3nt: TGTGCCAGCTCACCGGGTGCAACTAATGAAAAACTGTTTTTT
CDR3aa: CASSPGATNEKLFF
v_gene: TRBV18
abundance: -
j_gene: TRBJ1-4
d_gene: -

CDR3nt: TGTGCCAGCAGCAAAGGGACACCGAGACAATCTAACTATGGCTACACCTTC
CDR3aa: CASSKGTPRQSNYGYTF
v_gene: TRBV7-2
abundance: -
j_gene: TRBJ1-2
d_gene: -

CDR3nt: TGTGCCAGCAGCCAGGACACGGGGACAGGGGTTTCGTACGAGCAGTACTTC
CDR3aa: CASSQDTGTGVSYEQYF
v_gene: TRBV4-2
abundance: -
j_gene: TRBJ2-7
d_gene: TRBD1

CDR3nt: TGTGCCAGCAGCCGCCTCGGGGCTCCCCATGGGTTCTTC
CDR3aa: CASSRLGAPHGFF
v_gene: TRBV12-3/TRBV12-4
abundance: -
j_gene: TRBJ2-1
d_gene: -

CDR3nt: TGTGCCACCCACAGAAACAATGAGCAGTTCTTC
CDR3aa: CATHRNNEQFF
v_gene: TRBV6-5
abundance: once
j_gene: TRBJ2-1
d_gene: -

CDR3nt: TGTGCCAGCAGCTTAGGGTATAAGGGGTTAGACTATGGCTACACCTTC
CDR3aa: CASSLGYKGLDYGYTF
v_gene: TRBV7-2
abundance: -
j_gene: TRBJ1-2
d_gene: -

CDR3nt: TGTGCCAGCAGCTTAGTCGGCGGGACAGGGATGTACGAGCAGTACTTC
CDR3aa: CASSLVGGTGMYEQYF
v_gene: TRBV7-9
abundance: -
j_gene: TRBJ2-7
d_gene: TRBD1

CDR3nt: TGTGCCAGTAGTACCAGCGGGACTCAGCAGTATTTT
CDR3aa: CASSTSGTQQYF
v_gene: TRBV19
abundance: -
j_gene: TRBJ2-3
d_gene: TRBD2

CDR3nt: TGTGCCAGCACCCGGACTAGTGTAGGGGAGACCCAGTACTTC
CDR3aa: CASTRTSVGETQYF
v_gene: TRBV3-1/TRBV3-2
abundance: -
j_gene: TRBJ2-5
d_gene: TRBD2

CDR3nt: TGCGCCAGCAGCAGTGGTAATAGCGGCCTTCAAGAGACCCAGTACTTC
CDR3aa: CASSSGNSGLQETQYF
v_gene: TRBV5-1
abundance: -
j_gene: TRBJ2-5
d_gene: -

CDR3nt: TGCGCCAGCACCCCACCGGGGGGGCCTAACAATGAGCAGTTCTTC
CDR3aa: CASTPPGGPNNEQFF
v_gene: TRBV5-1
abundance: -
j_gene: TRBJ2-1
d_gene: TRBD2

CDR3nt: TGTGCCAGCAGCTTAGGGACTTACACTGAAGCTTTCTTT
CDR3aa: CASSLGTYTEAFF
v_gene: TRBV7-9
abundance: -
j_gene: TRBJ1-1
d_gene: -

CDR3nt: TGTGCCAGCAGCGTAGGAGGGGGCGCAGGATCGTGGGAGACCCAGTACTTC
CDR3aa: CASSVGGGAGSWETQYF
v_gene: TRBV9
abundance: -
j_gene: TRBJ2-5
d_gene: TRBD1

CDR3nt: TGTGCCAGCAGCCAGAATAATGAAAAACTGTTTTTT
CDR3aa: CASSQNNEKLFF
v_gene: TRBV6-5
abundance: -
j_gene: TRBJ1-4
d_gene: -

CDR3nt: TGTGCCAGCAGAGGGGATTCGGAGGTGGAAAAACTGTTTTTT
CDR3aa: CASRGDSEVEKLFF
v_gene: TRBV2
abundance: -
j_gene: TRBJ1-4
d_gene: -

CDR3nt: TGTGCCAGCAGTCCGTCCCCCGGGACACGGGGTGTCAATGAGCAGTTCTTC
CDR3aa: CASSPSPGTRGVNEQFF
v_gene: TRBV6-2/TRBV6-3
abundance: -
j_gene: TRBJ2-1
d_gene: -

CDR3nt: TGTGCCACCGGTGAGGCAGACTATCAGCCCCAGCATTTT
CDR3aa: CATGEADYQPQHF
v_gene: TRBV19
abundance: -
j_gene: TRBJ1-5
d_gene: -

CDR3nt: TGCGCCAGCAGCGACCTGACCGCTGAAGCTTTCTTT
CDR3aa: CASSDLTAEAFF
v_gene: TRBV5-1
abundance: -
j_gene: TRBJ1-1
d_gene: -

CDR3nt: TGTGCCAGCAGGTATGGACTAGCAGTTACCTACGAGCAGTACTTC
CDR3aa: CASRYGLAVTYEQYF
v_gene: TRBV27
abundance: -
j_gene: TRBJ2-7
d_gene: TRBD2

CDR3nt: TGTGCCAGCAGAAGGGGGGATATCACCGGGGAGCTGTTTTTT
CDR3aa: CASRRGDITGELFF
v_gene: TRBV27
abundance: -
j_gene: TRBJ2-2
d_gene: -

CDR3nt: TGTGCCAGCAGCTCGAGAGTTGGGTCAGATACGCAGTATTTT
CDR3aa: CASSSRVGSDTQYF
v_gene: TRBV7-2
abundance: few
j_gene: TRBJ2-3
d_gene: -

CDR3nt: TGTGCCAGCAACCAACAGGGGATTACAGATACGCAGTATTTT
CDR3aa: CASNQQGITDTQYF
v_gene: TRBV9
abundance: -
j_gene: TRBJ2-3
d_gene: TRBD1

CDR3nt: TGTGCCAGCAGTTACCTGGGAGACACTGAAGCTTTCTTT
CDR3aa: CASSYLGDTEAFF
v_gene: TRBV6-2/TRBV6-3
abundance: -
j_gene: TRBJ1-1
d_gene: -

CDR3nt: TGTGCCAGCAGCCAAGTCACGTCCACAGGAAACACCATATATTTT
CDR3aa: CASSQVTSTGNTIYF
v_gene: TRBV3-1/TRBV3-2
abundance: -
j_gene: TRBJ1-3
d_gene: -

CDR3nt: -
CDR3aa: CVRSSFGKGAYEQYF
v_gene: TRBV7-5
abundance: -
j_gene: TRBJ2-7
d_gene: -

CDR3nt: TGTGCCATCAGTGAAGGCGGGGCCCAGAGGGGAGAGCAGTACTTC
CDR3aa: CAISEGGAQRGEQYF
v_gene: TRBV10-3
abundance: -
j_gene: TRBJ2-7
d_gene: -

CDR3nt: TGTGCCAGCAGCCAATCGGGACCTGGGACCGGGGAGCTGTTTTTT
CDR3aa: CASSQSGPGTGELFF
v_gene: TRBV3-1/TRBV3-2
abundance: -
j_gene: TRBJ2-2
d_gene: -

CDR3nt: TGTGCCAGCAGCGTAAACCCCGGAATCCAAGAGACCCAGTACTTC
CDR3aa: CASSVNPGIQETQYF
v_gene: TRBV7-8
abundance: -
j_gene: TRBJ2-5
d_gene: -

CDR3nt: TGTGCCAGCAGCTGGGGACAGGCGCATTCACCCCTCCACTTT
CDR3aa: CASSWGQAHSPLHF
v_gene: TRBV3-1/TRBV3-2
abundance: -
j_gene: TRBJ1-6
d_gene: TRBD1